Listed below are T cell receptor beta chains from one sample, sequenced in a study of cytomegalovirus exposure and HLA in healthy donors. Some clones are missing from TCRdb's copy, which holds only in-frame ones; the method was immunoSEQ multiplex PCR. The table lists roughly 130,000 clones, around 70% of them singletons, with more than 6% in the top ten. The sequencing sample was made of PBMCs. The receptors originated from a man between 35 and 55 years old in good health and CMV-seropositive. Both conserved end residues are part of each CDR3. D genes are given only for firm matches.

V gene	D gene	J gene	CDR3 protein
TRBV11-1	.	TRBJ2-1	CASSWAVRTGNEQFF
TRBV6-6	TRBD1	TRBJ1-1	CASSGQGITEAFF
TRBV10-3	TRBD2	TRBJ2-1	CAIAGTSGAREQFF
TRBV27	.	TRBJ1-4	CASSLLGSGEKLFF
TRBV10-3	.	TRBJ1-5	CAISESQGLSNSGNQPQHF
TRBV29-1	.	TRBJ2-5	CSVEGRAGETQYF
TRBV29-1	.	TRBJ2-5	CSVAGKETQYF
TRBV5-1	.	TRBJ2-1	CASSLEHRGISNEQFF
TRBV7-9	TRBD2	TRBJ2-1	CASSLVGGPLAGGDEQFF
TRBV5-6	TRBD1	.	CASRLHQTGLTYEQYF
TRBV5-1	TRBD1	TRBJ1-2	CASSLVQGHGYTF
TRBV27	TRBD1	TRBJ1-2	CASSGQGANYGYTF
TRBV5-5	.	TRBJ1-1	CASSLDRVGTEAFF
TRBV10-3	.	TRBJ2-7	CATLGGRDEQYF